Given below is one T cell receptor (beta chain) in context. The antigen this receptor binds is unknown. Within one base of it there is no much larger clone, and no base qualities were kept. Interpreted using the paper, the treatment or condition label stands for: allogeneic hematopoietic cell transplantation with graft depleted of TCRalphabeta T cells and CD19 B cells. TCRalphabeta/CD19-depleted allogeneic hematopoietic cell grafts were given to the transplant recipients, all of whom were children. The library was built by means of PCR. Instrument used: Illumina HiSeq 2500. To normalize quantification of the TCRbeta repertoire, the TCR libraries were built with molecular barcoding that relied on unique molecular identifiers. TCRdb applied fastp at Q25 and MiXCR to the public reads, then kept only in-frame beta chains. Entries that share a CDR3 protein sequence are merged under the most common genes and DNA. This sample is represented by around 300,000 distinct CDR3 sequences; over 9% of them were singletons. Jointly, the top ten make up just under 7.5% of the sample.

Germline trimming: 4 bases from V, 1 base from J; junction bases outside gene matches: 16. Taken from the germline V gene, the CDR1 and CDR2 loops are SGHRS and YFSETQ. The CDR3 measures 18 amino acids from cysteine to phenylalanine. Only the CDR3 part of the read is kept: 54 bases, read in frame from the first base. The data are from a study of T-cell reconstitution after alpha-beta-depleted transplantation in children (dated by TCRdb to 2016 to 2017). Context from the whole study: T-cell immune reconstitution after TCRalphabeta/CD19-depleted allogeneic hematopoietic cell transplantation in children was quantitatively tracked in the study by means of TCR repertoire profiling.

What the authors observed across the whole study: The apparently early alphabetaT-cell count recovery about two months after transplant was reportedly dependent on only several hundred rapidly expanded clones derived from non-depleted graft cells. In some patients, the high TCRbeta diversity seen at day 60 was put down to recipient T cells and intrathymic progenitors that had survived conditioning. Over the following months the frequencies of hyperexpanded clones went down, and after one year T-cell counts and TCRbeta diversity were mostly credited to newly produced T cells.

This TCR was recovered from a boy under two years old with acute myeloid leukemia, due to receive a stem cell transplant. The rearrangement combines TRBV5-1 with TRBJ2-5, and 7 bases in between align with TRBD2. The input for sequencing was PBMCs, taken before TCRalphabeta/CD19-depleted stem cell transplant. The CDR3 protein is CASSPREGPPGFQETQYF. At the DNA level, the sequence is TGCGCCAGCAGCCCGAGGGAGGGACCGCCGGGATTCCAAGAGACCCAGTACTTC.